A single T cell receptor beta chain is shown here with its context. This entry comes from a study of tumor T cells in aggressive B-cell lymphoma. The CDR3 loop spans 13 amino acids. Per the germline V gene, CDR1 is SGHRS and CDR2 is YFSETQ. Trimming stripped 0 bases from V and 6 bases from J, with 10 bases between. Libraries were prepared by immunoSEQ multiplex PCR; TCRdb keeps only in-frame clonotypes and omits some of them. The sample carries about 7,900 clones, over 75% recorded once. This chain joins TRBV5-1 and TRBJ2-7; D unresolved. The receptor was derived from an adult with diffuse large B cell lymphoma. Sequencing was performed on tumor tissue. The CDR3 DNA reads TGCGCCAGCAGCTTGGGCGATGTTGGCGAGCAGTACTTC. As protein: CASSLGDVGEQYF. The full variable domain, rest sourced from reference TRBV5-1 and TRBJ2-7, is KAGVTQTPRYLIKTRGQQVTLSCSPISGHRSVSWYQQTPGQGLQFLFEYFSETQRNKGNFPGRFSGRQFSNSRSEMNVSTLELGDSALYLCASSLGDVGEQYFGPGTRLTVT.